The T cell receptor (beta chain) described here comes from a study of T cell responses to AZD1222 COVID-19 vaccine. Clones were read by immunoSEQ multiplex PCR, and TCRdb kept only the in-frame ones, dropping some. Of 50,000 to 65,000 clones listed, around 85% are singletons. V dropped 2 bases and J dropped 1 base, with 8 bases sitting between them. CDR1 is KGHSH, CDR2 LQKENI, per germline. This CDR3 is 14 amino acids long. The specimen was peripheral blood, collected 28 days after the second AZD1222 dose. The receptor's source is an adult who received the AZD1222 COVID-19 vaccine. This chain uses TRBV18 with TRBJ2-5, with D tentatively TRBD1 (5 bases). Written as DNA, the CDR3 is TGTGCCAGCTCACCAGGGGCTCCCCAAGAGACCCAGTACTTC. The encoded protein is CASSPGAPQETQYF.